This entry describes one T cell receptor beta chain. Its cognate antigen is unknown. Germline values: CDR1 SGHTA, CDR2 FQGNSA. CDR3 length equals 16 residues. V lost 3 bases, J lost 5 bases, and 12 bases stayed unmatched. These data originate in a study of cytomegalovirus exposure and HLA in healthy donors. General study results and limits: Earlier findings revealed that most TCR beta V segments proved productive either about 87% or about 30% of the time. Investigators reported about 160 TCR beta chains as tied to cytomegalovirus.

Vbeta (60) and Jbeta (13) primers were used in the PCR. Profiled with immunoSEQ multiplex PCR; TCRdb holds only in-frame clones, not every one. The table lists under 150,000 clones, about two thirds of them singletons. This receptor was taken from a woman aged 40 to 50 in good health and CMV-seronegative. V and J are TRBV7-2 and TRBJ1-1, with TRBD1 matching 7 bases. The sequenced material came from PBMCs. CDR3 protein: CASSLGQGGFGTEAFF. CDR3 DNA sequence: TGTGCCAGCAGCTTGGGGCAGGGGGGTTTTGGTACTGAAGCTTTCTTT.